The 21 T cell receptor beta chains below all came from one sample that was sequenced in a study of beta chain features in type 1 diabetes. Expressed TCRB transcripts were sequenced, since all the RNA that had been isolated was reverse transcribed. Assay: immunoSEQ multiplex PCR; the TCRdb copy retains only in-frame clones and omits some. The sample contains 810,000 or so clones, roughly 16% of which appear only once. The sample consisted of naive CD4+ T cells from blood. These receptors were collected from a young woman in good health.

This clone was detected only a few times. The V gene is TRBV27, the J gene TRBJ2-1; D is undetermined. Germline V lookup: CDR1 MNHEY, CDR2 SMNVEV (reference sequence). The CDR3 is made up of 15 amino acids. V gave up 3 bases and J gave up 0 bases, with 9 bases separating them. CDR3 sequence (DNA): TGTGCCAGCAGTTTTAGGATGAGCTCCTACAATGAGCAGTTCTTC. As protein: CASSFRMSSYNEQFF.

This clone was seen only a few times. DNA for the CDR3: TGTGCCAGCAGTTCAACAGGGACCTACGAGCAGTACTTC. It is translated as CASSSTGTYEQYF. The V gene is TRBV25-1, the J gene TRBJ2-5; possible D gene TRBD1, 6 bases. The J call may be in error: the DNA end matches TRBJ2-7 better. From germline, CDR1 is MGHDK and CDR2 SYGVNS. The CDR3 runs to 13 residues.

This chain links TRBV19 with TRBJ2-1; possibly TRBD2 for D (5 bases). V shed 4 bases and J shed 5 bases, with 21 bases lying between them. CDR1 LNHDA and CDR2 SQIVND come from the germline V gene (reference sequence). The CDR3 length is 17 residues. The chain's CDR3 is CASSKSSGAHYNNEQFF. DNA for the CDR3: TGTGCCAGTAGTAAGTCCAGCGGAGCTCATTACAACAATGAGCAGTTCTTC. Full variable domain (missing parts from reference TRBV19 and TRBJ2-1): DGGITQSPKYLFRKEGQNVTLSCEQNLNHDAMYWYRQDPGQGLRLIYYSQIVNDFQKGDIAEGYSVSREKKESFPLTVTSAQKNPTAFYLCASSKSSGAHYNNEQFFGPGTRLTVL.

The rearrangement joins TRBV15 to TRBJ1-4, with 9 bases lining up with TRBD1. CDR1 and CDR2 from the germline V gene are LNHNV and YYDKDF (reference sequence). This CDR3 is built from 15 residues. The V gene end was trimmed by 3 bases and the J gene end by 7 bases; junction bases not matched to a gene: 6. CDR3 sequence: CATSSLGTGIEKLFF. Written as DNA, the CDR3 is TGTGCCACCAGCAGCTTAGGGACAGGGATTGAAAAACTGTTTTTT.

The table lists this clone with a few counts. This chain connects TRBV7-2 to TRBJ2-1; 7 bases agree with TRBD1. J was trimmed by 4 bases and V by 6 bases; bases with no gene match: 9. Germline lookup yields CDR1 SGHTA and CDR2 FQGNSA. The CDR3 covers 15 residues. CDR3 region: CASSRQGLPYNEQFF. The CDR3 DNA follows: TGTGCCAGCAGTCGACAGGGCCTTCCTTACAATGAGCAGTTCTTC.

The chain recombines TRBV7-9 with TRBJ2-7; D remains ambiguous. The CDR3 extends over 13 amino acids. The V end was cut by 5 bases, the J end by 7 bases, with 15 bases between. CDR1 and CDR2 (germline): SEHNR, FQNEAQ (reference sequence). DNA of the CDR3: TGTGCCAGCAGCCGGAAAGCCGCCACGGAGCAGTACTTC. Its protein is CASSRKAATEQYF.

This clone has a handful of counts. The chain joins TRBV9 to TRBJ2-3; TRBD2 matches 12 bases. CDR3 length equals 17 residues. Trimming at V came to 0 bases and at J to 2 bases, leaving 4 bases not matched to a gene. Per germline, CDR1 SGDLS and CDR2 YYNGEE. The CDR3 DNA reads TGTGCCAGCAGCGTAGATCCTAGCGGGAGGGCCACAGATACGCAGTATTTT. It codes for CASSVDPSGRATDTQYF. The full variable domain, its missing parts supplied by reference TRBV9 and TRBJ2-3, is DSGVTQTPKHLITATGQRVTLRCSPRSGDLSVYWYQQSLDQGLQFLIQYYNGEERAKGNILERFSAQQFPDLHSELNLSSLELGDSALYFCASSVDPSGRATDTQYFGPGTRLTVL.

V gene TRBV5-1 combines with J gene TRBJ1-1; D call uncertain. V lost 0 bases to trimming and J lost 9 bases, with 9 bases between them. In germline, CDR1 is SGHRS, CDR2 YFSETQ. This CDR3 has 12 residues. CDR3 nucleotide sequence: TGCGCCAGCAGCTTGGGCGGGAGTAAAGCTTTCTTT. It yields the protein CASSLGGSKAFF.

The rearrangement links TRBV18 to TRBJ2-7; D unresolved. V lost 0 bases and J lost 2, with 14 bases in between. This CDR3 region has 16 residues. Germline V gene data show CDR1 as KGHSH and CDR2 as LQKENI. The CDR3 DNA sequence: TGTGCCAGCTCACCACCTGGGTCCCCGACCACCTACGAGCAGTACTTC. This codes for CASSPPGSPTTYEQYF.

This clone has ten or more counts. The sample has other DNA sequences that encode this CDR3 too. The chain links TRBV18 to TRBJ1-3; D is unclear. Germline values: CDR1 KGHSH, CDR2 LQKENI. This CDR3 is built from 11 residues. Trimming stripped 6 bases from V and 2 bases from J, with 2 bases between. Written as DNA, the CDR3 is TGTGCCAGCTCCCCTGGAAACACCATATATTTT. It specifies CASSPGNTIYF.

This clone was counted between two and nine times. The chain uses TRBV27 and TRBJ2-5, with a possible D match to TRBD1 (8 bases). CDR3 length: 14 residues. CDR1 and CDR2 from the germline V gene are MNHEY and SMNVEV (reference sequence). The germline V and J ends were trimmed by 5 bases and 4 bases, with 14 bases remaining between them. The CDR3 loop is CASSLQGGTETQYF. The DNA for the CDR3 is TGTGCCAGCAGTCTACAGGGGGGGACAGAGACCCAGTACTTC.

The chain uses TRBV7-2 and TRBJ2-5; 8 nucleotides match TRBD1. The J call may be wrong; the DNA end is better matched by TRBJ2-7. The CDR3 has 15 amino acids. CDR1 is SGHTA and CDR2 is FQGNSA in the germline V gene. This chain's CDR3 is CASSSQGGWSYEQYF. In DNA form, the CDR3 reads TGTGCCAGCAGCTCACAGGGGGGCTGGTCCTACGAGCAGTACTTC.

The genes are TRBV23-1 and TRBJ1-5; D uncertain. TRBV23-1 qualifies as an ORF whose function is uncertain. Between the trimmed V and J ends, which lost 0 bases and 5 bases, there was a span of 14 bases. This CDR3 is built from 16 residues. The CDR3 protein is CASSQSPCVADQPQHF. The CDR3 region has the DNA TGCGCCAGCAGTCAATCCCCCTGCGTCGCAGATCAGCCCCAGCATTTT.

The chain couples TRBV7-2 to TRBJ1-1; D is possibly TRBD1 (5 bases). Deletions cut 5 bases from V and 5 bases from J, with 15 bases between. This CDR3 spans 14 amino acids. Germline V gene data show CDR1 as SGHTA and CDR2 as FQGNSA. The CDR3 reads CASSTQAGGTEAFF. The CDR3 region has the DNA TGTGCCAGCAGCACCCAAGCGGGGGGGACTGAAGCTTTCTTT.

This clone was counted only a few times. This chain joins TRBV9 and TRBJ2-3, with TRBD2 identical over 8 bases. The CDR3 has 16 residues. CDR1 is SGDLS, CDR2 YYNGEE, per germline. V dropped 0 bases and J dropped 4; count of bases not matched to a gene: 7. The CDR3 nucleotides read TGTGCCAGCAGCGTAGGAGCGGGAGAACCGCCAGATACGCAGTATTTT. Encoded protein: CASSVGAGEPPDTQYF.

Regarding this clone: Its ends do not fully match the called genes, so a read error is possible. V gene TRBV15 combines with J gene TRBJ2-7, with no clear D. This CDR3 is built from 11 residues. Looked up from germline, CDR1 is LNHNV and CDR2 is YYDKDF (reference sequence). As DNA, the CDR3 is TGTGCCACCAGCAGAGGTTACGAACAGTCCTTC. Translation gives CATSRGYEQSF.

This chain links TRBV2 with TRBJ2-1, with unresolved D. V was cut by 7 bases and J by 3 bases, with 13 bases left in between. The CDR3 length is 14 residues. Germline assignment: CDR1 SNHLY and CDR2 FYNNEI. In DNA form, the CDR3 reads TGTGCCAGCAAATCCGGAGTAGGCTACAATGAGCAGTTCTTC. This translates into CASKSGVGYNEQFF. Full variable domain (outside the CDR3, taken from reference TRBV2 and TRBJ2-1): EPEVTQTPSHQVTQMGQEVILRCVPISNHLYFYWYRQILGQKVEFLVSFYNNEISEKSEIFDDQFSVERPDGSNFTLKIRSTKLEDSAMYFCASKSGVGYNEQFFGPGTRLTVL.

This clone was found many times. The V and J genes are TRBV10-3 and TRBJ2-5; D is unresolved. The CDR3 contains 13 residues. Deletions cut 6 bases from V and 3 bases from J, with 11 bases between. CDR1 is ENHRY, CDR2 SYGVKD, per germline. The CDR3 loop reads CAIRGGPKETQYF. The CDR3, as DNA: TGTGCCATCAGGGGCGGACCGAAAGAGACCCAGTACTTC.

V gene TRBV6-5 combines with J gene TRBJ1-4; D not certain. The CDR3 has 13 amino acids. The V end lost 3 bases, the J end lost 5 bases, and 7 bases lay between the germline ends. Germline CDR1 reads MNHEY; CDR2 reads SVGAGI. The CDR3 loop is CASSYYGNEKLFF. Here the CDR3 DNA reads TGTGCCAGCAGTTATTACGGGAATGAAAAACTGTTTTTT.

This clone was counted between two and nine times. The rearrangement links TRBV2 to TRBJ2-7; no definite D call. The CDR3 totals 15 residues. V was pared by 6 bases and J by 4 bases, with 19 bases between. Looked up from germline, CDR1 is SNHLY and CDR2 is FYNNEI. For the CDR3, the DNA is TGTGCCAGCAGGCTCGCGAGCTTTGGGTCATACGAGCAGTACTTC. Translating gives CASRLASFGSYEQYF.

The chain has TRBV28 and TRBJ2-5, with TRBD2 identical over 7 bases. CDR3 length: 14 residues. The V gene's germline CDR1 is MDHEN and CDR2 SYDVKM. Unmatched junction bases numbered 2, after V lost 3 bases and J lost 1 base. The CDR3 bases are TGTGCCAGCAGTTTGACTAGCCCCCAAGAGACCCAGTACTTC. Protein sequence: CASSLTSPQETQYF.